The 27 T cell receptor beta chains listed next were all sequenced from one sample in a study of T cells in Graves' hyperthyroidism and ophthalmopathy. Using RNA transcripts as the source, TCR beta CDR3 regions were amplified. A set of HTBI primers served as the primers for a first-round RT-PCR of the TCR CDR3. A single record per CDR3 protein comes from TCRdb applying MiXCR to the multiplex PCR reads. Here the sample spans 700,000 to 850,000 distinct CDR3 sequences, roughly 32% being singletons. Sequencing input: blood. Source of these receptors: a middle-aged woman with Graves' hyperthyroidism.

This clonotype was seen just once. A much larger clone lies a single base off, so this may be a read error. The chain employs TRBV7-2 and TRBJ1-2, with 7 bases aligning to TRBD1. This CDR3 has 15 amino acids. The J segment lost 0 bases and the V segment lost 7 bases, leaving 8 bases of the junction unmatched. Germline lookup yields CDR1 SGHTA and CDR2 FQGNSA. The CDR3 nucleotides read TGTGCCAGCACCGGGGACAGACGGACTAACTATGGCTACACCTTC. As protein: CASTGDRRTNYGYTF.

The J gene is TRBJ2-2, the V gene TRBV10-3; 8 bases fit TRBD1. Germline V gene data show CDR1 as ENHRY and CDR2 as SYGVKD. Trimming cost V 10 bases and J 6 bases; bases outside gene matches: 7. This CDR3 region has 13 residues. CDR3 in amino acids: CASRGQGSGELFF. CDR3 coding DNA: TGTGCCAGCCGAGGACAGGGCTCCGGGGAGCTGTTTTTT.

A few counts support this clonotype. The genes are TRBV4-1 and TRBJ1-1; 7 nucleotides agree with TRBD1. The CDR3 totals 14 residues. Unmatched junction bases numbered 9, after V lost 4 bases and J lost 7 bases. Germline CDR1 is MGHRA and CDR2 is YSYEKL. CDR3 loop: CASSLNDRENEAFF. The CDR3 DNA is TGCGCCAGCAGCCTAAATGACAGGGAAAATGAAGCTTTCTTT.

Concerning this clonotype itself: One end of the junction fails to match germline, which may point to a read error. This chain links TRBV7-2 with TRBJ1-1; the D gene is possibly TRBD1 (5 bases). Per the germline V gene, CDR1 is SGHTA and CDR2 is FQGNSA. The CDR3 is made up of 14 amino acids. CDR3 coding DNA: TGCGCCAGCAGCCAAGACCCAGGGACGCTTGAAGCTTTCTTT. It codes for CASSQDPGTLEAFF.

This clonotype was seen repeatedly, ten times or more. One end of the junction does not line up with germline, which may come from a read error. This CDR3 is CSVEEGARGNTIYF. DNA of the CDR3: TGCAGCGTAGAAGAGGGGGCGAGAGGAAACACCATATATTTT. This chain joins TRBV29-1 and TRBJ1-3; 7 nucleotides line up with TRBD1. The germline V gene encodes CDR1 SQVTM and CDR2 ANQGSEA. CDR3 length equals 14 residues.

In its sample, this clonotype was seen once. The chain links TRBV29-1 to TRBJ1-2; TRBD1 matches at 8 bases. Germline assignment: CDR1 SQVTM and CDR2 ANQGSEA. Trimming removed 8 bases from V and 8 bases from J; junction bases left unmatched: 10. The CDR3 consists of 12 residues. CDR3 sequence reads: CSYRTGFKGYTF. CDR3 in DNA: TGCAGCTATAGGACAGGGTTCAAGGGCTACACCTTC.

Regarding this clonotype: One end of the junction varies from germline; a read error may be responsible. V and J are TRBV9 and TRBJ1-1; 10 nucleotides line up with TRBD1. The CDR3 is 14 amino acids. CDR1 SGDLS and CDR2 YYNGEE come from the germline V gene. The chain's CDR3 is CASSVYGQGDEKLF. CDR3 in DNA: TGTGCCAGCAGCGTGTATGGACAGGGGGATGAAAAACTGTTT.

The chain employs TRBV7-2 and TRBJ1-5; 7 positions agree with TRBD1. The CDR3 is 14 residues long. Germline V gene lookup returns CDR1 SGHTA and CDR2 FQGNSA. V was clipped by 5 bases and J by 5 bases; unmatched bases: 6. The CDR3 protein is CASSLGTEDQPQHF. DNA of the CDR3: TGTGCCAGCAGCCTAGGGACAGAAGATCAGCCCCAGCATTTT.

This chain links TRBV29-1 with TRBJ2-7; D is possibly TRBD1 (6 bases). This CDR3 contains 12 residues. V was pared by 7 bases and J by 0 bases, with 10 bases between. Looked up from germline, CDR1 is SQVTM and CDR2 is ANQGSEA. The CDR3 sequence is CSAGQFSYEQYF. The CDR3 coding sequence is TGCAGCGCCGGACAGTTCTCCTACGAGCAGTACTTC.

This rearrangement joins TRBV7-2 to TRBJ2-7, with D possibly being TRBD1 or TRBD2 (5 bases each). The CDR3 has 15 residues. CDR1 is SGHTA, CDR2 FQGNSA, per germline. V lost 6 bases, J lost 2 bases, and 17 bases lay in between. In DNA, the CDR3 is TGTGCCAGCAGTCCAAGGACCGGGACCCCCTACGAGCAGTACTTC. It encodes CASSPRTGTPYEQYF.

CDR3 protein: CASPYPGEETQYF. The CDR3 DNA sequence: TGTGCCAGCCCCTACCCGGGGGAAGAGACCCAGTACTTC. The chain has TRBV7-3 and TRBJ2-5; tentative D call: TRBD2 (6 bases). CDR1 is SGHTA, CDR2 FQGTGA, per germline. V dropped 8 bases and J dropped 3 bases, with 13 bases sitting between them. The CDR3 has 13 amino acids.

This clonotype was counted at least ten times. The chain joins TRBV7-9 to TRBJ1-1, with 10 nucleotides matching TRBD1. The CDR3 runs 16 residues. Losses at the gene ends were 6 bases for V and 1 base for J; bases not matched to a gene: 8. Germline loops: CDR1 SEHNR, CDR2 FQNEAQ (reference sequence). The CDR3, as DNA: TGTGCCAGCAGACCGGGACAGGGGTTGGAGAACACTGAAGCTTTCTTT. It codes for CASRPGQGLENTEAFF.

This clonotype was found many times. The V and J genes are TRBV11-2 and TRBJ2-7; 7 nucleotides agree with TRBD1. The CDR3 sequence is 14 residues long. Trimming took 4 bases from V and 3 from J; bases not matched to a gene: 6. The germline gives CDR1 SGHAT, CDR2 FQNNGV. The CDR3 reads CASSSTTGFYEQYF. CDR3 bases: TGTGCCAGCAGCTCAACGACAGGGTTCTACGAGCAGTACTTC.

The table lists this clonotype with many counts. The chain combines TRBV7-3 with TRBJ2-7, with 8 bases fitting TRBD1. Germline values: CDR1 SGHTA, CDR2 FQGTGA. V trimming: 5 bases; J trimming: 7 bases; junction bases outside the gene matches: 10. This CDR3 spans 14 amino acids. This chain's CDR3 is CASSRDRPSREQYF. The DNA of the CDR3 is TGTGCCAGCAGCCGGGACAGGCCCTCGAGAGAGCAGTACTTC.

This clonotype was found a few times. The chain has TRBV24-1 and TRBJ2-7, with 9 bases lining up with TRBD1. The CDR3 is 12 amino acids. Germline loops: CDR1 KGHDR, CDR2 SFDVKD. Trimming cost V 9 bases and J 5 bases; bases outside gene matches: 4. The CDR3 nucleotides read TGTGCCACCTCCGGGACAGGGAACGAGCAGTACTTC. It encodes CATSGTGNEQYF.

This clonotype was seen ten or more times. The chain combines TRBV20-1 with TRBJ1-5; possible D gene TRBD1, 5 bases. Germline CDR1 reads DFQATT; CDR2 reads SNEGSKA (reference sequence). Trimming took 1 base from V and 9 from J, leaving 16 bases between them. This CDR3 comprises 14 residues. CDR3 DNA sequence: TGCAGTGCTAGAGGCAGGGCCTGGGACGGGCCCCAGCATTTT. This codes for CSARGRAWDGPQHF.

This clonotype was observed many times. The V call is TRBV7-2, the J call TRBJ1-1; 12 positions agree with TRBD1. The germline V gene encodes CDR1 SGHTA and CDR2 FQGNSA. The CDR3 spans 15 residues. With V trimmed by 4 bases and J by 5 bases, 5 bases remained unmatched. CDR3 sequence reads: CASSSGDRGHTEAFF. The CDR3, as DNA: TGTGCCAGCAGCTCTGGGGACAGGGGGCATACTGAAGCTTTCTTT.

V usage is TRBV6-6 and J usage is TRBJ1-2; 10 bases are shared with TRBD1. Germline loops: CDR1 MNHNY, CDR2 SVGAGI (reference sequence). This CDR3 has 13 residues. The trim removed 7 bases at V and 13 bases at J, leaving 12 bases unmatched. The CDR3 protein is CASTPGQGLWGTF. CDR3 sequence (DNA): TGTGCCAGCACCCCGGGACAGGGGCTATGGGGCACCTTC.

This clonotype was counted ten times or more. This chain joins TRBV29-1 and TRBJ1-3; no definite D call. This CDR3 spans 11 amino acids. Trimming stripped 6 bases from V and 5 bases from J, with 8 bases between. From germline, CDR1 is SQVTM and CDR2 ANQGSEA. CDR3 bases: TGCAGCGTAATCACTCGAAACACCATATATTTT. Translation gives CSVITRNTIYF.

The CDR3 loop reads CASSYSGADQPQHF. The CDR3 DNA reads TGTGCCAGCAGTTACTCAGGGGCGGATCAGCCCCAGCATTTT. The chain combines TRBV6-2 or TRBV6-3 with TRBJ1-5, with a tentative D call TRBD1 (5 bases). Germline assignment: CDR1 MNHEY and CDR2 SVGEGT. V was shortened by 0 bases and J by 5 bases, with 8 bases between the two germline ends. This CDR3 has 14 residues.

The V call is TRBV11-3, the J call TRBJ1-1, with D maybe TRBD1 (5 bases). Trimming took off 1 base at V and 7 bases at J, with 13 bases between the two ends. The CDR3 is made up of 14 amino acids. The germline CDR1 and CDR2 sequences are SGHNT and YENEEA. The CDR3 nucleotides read TGTGCCAGCAGCTTAGCGGATCGGGGGATTGAAGCTTTCTTT. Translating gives CASSLADRGIEAFF.

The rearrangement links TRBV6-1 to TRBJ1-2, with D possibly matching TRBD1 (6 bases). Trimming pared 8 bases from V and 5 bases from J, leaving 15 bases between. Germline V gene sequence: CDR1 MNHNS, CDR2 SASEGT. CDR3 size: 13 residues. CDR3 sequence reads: CASLGTTLYGYTF. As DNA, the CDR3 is TGTGCCAGCCTCGGGACAACTCTTTATGGCTACACCTTC.

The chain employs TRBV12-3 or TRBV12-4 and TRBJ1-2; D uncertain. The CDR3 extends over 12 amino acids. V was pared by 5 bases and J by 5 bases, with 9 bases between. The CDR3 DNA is TGTGCCAGCAGTGGACGCGTATATGGCTACACCTTC. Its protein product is CASSGRVYGYTF.

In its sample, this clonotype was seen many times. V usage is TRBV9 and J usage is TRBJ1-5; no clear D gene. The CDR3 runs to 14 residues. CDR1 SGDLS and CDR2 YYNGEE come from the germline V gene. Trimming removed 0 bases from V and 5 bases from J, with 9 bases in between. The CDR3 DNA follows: TGTGCCAGCAGCGTAGAAAGTATGGATCAGCCCCAGCATTTT. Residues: CASSVESMDQPQHF.

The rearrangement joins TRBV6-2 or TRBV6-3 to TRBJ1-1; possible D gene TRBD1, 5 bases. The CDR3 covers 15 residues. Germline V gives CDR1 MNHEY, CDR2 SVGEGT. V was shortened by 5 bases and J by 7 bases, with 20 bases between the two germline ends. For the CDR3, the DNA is TGTGCCAGCAGTGCTTCCAGGGACCTGAGGGTTGAAGCTTTCTTT. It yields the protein CASSASRDLRVEAFF.

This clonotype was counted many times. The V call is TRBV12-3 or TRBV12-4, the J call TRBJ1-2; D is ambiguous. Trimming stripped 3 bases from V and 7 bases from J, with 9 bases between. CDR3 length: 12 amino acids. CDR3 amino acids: CASSLHGLGYTF. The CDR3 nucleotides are TGTGCCAGCAGTTTGCATGGCCTTGGCTACACCTTC.

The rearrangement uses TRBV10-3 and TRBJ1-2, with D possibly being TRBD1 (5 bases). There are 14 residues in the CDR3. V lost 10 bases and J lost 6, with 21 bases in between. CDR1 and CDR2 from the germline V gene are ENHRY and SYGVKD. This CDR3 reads CATEIGQGKNGYTF. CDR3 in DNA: TGTGCCACCGAAATCGGGCAGGGAAAGAATGGCTACACCTTC.